This paragraph covers one TCR beta chain sequence. Its antigen is not known. These data originate in a study of cytomegalovirus exposure and HLA in healthy donors. Whole-study context: There were 117 million unique TCR beta sequences, drawn from about 180 million T cells, in an earlier analysis. Overall study results and limits: Later analysis associated a missense DCLRE1C variant with TCR beta V- and J-gene trimming.

Amplification used 60 Vbeta primers and 13 Jbeta primers. Clones were read by immunoSEQ multiplex PCR, and TCRdb kept only the in-frame ones, dropping some. Of 100,000 or so clones in the sample, over 65% were seen once. CDR3 length: 18 residues. Germline-derived CDR1 and CDR2 are LGHNA and YNFKEQ. With V trimmed by 0 bases and J by 3 bases, 11 bases remained unmatched. The sequence was obtained from a woman in her thirties or forties in good health and CMV-seropositive. The chain is built from TRBV4-2 and TRBJ2-7; 10 bases align to TRBD2. Sequenced material: PBMCs. CDR3 region: CASSQDEGGSGRGYEQYF. As DNA, the CDR3 is TGTGCCAGCAGCCAAGATGAAGGGGGAAGCGGGAGGGGCTACGAGCAGTACTTC.